The entry that follows covers one TCR beta chain sequence. Several immunoSEQ plates received, in even portions, the genomic DNA of each subset. Assay used: immunoSEQ multiplex PCR; TCRdb lists only in-frame clones, some missing. The profile shows about 650,000 clones, 95% to 96% of them singletons. This sample was taken from a study of shared clonotypes between healthy human individuals. Germline assignment: CDR1 SGDLS and CDR2 YYNGEE. There are 14 residues in the CDR3. The V gene lost 4 bases and the J gene lost 4 bases, with 14 bases spanning the gap. Naive CD8 cells, CD45RO-negative and positively selected for CCR7, excluded terminally differentiated effector memory CD45RA+ cells. Every contributor of samples was a Caucasian grown-up residing in Nashville, Tennessee.

Specimen: naive CD8+ T cells sorted from blood. The sequence came from a woman between 25 and 40 years old in good health. The chain has TRBV9 and TRBJ1-2; tentative D call: TRBD1 (6 bases). CDR3 in amino acids: CASSPWGAGYGYTF. The CDR3 DNA sequence: TGTGCCAGCAGCCCGTGGGGGGCCGGCTATGGCTACACCTTC.